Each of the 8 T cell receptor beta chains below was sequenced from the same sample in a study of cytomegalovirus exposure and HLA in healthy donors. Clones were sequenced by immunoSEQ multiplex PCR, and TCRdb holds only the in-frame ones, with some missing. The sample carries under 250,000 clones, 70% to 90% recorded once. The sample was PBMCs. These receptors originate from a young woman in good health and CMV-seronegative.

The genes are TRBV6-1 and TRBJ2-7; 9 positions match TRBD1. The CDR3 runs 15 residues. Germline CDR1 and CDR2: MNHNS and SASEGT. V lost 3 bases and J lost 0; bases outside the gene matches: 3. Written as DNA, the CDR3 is TGTGCCAGCAGTGACCCGGGACAGGGCTCCTACGAGCAGTACTTC. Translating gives CASSDPGQGSYEQYF.

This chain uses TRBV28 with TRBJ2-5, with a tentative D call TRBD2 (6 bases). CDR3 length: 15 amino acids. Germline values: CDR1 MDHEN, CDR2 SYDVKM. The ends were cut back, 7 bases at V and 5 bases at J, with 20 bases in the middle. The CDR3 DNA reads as TGTGCCAGCAATCGAGCAACTGGGGCGGGGGAGACCCAGTACTTC. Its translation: CASNRATGAGETQYF.

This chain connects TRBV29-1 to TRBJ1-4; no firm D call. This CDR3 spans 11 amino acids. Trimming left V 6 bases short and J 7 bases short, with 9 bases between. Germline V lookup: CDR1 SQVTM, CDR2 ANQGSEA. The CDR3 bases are TGCAGCGTCCTAGTCGGTGAAAAACTGTTTTTT. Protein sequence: CSVLVGEKLFF.

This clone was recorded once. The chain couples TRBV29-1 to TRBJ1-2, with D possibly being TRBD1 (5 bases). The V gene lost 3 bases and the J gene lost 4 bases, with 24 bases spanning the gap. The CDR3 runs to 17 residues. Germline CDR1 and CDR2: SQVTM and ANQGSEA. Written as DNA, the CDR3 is TGCAGCGTTGATCCCCGGTTCGACGCAGAGGGGAGCTATGGCTACACCTTC. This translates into CSVDPRFDAEGSYGYTF.

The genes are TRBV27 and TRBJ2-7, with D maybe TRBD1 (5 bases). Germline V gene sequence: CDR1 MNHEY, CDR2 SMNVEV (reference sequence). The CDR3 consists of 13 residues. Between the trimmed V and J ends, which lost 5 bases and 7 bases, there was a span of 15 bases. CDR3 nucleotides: TGTGCCAGCAGTCCACAGGCCTACTGGGAGCAGTACTTC. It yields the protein CASSPQAYWEQYF.

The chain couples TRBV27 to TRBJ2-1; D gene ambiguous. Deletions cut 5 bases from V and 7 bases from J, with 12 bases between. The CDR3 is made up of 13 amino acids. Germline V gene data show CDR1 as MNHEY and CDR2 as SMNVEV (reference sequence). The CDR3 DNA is TGTGCCAGCAGTCGACCGACTCTTAATGAGCAGTTCTTC. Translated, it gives CASSRPTLNEQFF.

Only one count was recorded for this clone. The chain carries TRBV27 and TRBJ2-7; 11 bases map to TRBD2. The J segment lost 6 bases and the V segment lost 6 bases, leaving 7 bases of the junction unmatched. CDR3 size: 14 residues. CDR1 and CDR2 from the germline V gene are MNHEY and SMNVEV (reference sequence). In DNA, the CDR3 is TGTGCCAGCAGCTTACTAGCGGGAGAGGTCGAGCAGTACTTC. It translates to CASSLLAGEVEQYF.

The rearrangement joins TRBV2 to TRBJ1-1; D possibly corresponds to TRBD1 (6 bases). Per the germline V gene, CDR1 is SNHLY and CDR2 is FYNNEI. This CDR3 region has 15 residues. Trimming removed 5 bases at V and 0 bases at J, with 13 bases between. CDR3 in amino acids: CASSLDRFMNTEAFF. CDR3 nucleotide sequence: TGTGCCAGCAGTCTGGACAGATTTATGAACACTGAAGCTTTCTTT.